This TCR beta chain was recovered during a study of T cells in Graves' hyperthyroidism and ophthalmopathy. Regions amplified from RNA transcripts were the TCR beta CDR3 regions. During a first-round RT-PCR of the TCR CDR3, the HTBI primer set was used. TCRdb analysed the multiplex PCR reads with MiXCR anew, one entry per CDR3 protein. Of more than 300,000 distinct CDR3 sequences detected, roughly 14% appear once; the ten largest clones hold around 19%. Subjects with ophthalmopathy showed a Clinical Activity Score no lower than 3, a NOSPECS grade no lower than 4, and a duration shorter than 3 months. Clinicians diagnosed patients from clinical symptoms, serum thyroxine and TRAb, thyroid ultrasound and orbital computed tomography. The CDR3 covers 12 residues. V was trimmed by 8 bases and J by 2 bases, leaving 9 bases between them. The germline gives CDR1 MNHEY, CDR2 SVGEGT. This clonotype has only a few counts.

This TCR came from a woman under 40 with Graves' ophthalmopathy. The sample consisted of blood. This sequence joins TRBV6-2 or TRBV6-3 and TRBJ2-5; the D is unclear. This CDR3 is CASGNQQETQYF. The CDR3 DNA sequence: TGTGCCAGCGGTAATCAACAAGAGACCCAGTACTTC.